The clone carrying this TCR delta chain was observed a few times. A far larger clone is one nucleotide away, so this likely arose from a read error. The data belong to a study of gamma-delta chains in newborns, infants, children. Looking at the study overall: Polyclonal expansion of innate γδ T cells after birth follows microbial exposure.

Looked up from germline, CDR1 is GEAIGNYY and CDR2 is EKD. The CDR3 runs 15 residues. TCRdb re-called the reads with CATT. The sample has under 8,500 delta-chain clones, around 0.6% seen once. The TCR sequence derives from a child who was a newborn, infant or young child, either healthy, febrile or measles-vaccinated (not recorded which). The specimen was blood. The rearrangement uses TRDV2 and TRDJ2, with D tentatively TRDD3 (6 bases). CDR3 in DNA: TGTGCCTGTGTGCGGGATAACCGCTTGAGAGCACAACTCTTCTTT. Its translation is CACVRDNRLRAQLFF.